The TCR beta chain described here comes from a study of sequential checkpoint blockade in melanoma. On the study more broadly: Each arm's sequence ended with maintenance nivolumab.

Documented treatment: randomized to nivolumab then ipilimumab (arm A) or the reverse (arm B). TCRdb's table, derived via immunoSEQ multiplex PCR, lists solely in-frame clones and lacks some. The sample has under 40,000 clones; around 88% are singletons. The ends were cut back, 5 bases at V and 0 bases at J, with 13 bases in the middle. Germline CDR1 reads SGHAT; CDR2 reads FQNNGV. The CDR3 runs to 15 residues. The receptor was derived from a human donor with melanoma. The rearrangement uses TRBV11-2 and TRBJ2-5, with D maybe TRBD1 (6 bases). Sample: CD8+ T cells sorted from blood (inferred from file names), taken from a patient given nivolumab and ipilimumab in sequence. This chain's CDR3 is CASSREDSYQETQYF. CDR3 coding DNA: TGTGCCAGCAGCCGCGAGGACAGCTACCAAGAGACCCAGTACTTC.